Following are 18 T cell receptor beta chains from one sample sequenced in a study of T cells in women clearing cervical HPV infection. Clones were read by immunoSEQ multiplex PCR, and TCRdb kept only the in-frame ones, dropping some. This sample's table has tens of thousands of clones. The source material was blood buffy coat. Receptor source: a woman between 18 and 75 years old with a cervical HPV16 infection that either progressed to CIN3+ or cleared (not recorded which).

Details on this clone: With the read ending 3 residues before the CDR3 end, the germline J gene is used to fill in that end. The chain combines TRBV24-1 with TRBJ2-7; TRBD1 agrees at 8 bases. The CDR3 is 15 residues long. V trimming: 3 bases; J trimming: 0 bases; junction bases outside the gene matches: 3. Germline V lookup: CDR1 KGHDR, CDR2 SFDVKD. This chain's CDR3 is CATSDTGQGSYEQYF. The DNA read from the CDR3 is TGTGCCACCAGTGATACCGGACAGGGCTCCTACGAG.

On this clone itself: Coverage ceases 3 residues before the CDR3 finishes, and the germline J gene fills in the end. The rearrangement uses TRBV10-3 and TRBJ2-2, with 13 bases lining up with TRBD2. The germline CDR1 and CDR2 sequences are ENHRY and SYGVKD. Losses at the gene ends were 5 bases for V and 3 bases for J; bases not matched to a gene: 6. The CDR3 contains 17 residues. The CDR3: CAISMRLAGGHTGELFF. The sequenced part of the CDR3 DNA is TGTGCCATCAGTATGAGACTAGCGGGGGGACACACCGGGGAG.

Notes on this clone: The read is 3 residues too short to cover the CDR3 end, so that end is filled in from the germline J gene. The rearrangement links TRBV12-3 or TRBV12-4 to TRBJ2-7; the D gene is possibly TRBD2 (6 bases). V was trimmed by 5 bases and J by 3 bases, leaving 14 bases between them. The CDR3 sequence is 14 residues long. CDR3 bases read: TGTGCCAGCAGTCCTCAGGGAGGAGTCTACGAG. Amino acid sequence: CASSPQGGVYE. The whole CDR3 protein reads CASSPQGGVYEQYF.

Points on this clone: The sequence runs out 3 residues before the end of the CDR3; the remainder is reconstructed from the germline J gene. The chain recombines TRBV7-2 with TRBJ2-3; 8 bases fit TRBD2. The CDR3 runs 13 residues. Germline V gene data show CDR1 as SGHTA and CDR2 as FQGNSA. The junction had 11 bases not matched to a gene; V was cut back by 10 bases and J by 8 bases. Partial CDR3 DNA: TGTGCCACTTCCGGGACTAGTTTAGCTACG. This encodes CATSGTSLAT. The entire CDR3 sequence reads CATSGTSLATQYF.

As concerns this clone: The read is 3 residues too short to cover the CDR3 end, so that end is filled in from the germline J gene. The gene calls are TRBV2 and TRBJ2-7; D tentatively fits TRBD1 or TRBD2 (5 bases each). Germline CDR1 SNHLY, CDR2 FYNNEI. V gave up 5 bases and J gave up 2 bases, with 13 bases separating them. The CDR3 is 14 residues long. This chain's CDR3 is CASSRGELPYEQYF. The DNA read from the CDR3 is TGTGCCAGCAGTCGAGGGGAGCTCCCCTACGAG.

Notes on this clone: The sequence runs out 3 residues before the end of the CDR3; the remainder is reconstructed from the germline J gene. V and J are TRBV29-1 and TRBJ1-2; TRBD1 agrees at 7 bases. The CDR3 is 14 residues long. The germline gives CDR1 SQVTM, CDR2 ANQGSEA. V shed 6 bases and J 7 bases; nucleotides not matched to a gene: 14. Partial CDR3 DNA: TGCAGCGTCGCTCCTATACAGGGGTGGAGTGGC. As protein: CSVAPIQGWSG. Given in full, the CDR3 is CSVAPIQGWSGYTF.

CDR3 sequence: CASSPQGLGNTIYF. CDR3 DNA, as far as it was read: TGTGCCAGCAGCCCACAGGGTCTTGGAAACACC. The chain carries TRBV2 and TRBJ1-3; the D gene is possibly TRBD1 (6 bases). From the germline J gene comes the end of the CDR3, since the read stops 3 residues before it. In germline, CDR1 is SNHLY, CDR2 FYNNEI. The CDR3 has 14 residues. V was cut by 6 bases and J by 3 bases, with 12 bases left in between.

In the case of this clone: Coverage ceases 3 residues before the CDR3 finishes, and the germline J gene fills in the end. Within the sample, other DNA sequences also encode this same CDR3. The rearrangement joins TRBV6-1 to TRBJ1-2; 8 nucleotides match TRBD1. The V gene end was trimmed by 1 base and the J gene end by 3 bases; junction bases not matched to a gene: 4. Germline V gene sequence: CDR1 MNHNS, CDR2 SASEGT. CDR3 length: 15 amino acids. Incomplete CDR3 DNA: TGTGCCAGCAGTGAAGGCACAGGGGGGTACTATGGC. Translating gives CASSEGTGGYYG. The entire CDR3 sequence reads CASSEGTGGYYGYTF.

In regard to this clone: The CDR3 end falls 3 residues outside the read, so it is completed with the germline J gene. V gene TRBV6-2 or TRBV6-3 combines with J gene TRBJ2-3, with TRBD1 matching 9 bases. This CDR3 spans 14 amino acids. The germline V gene has CDR1 MNHEY and CDR2 SVGEGT. The CDR3 DNA, read in part, is TGTGCCAGCAACCACAGGGGGCGAGGAGAGACG. This encodes CASNHRGRGET. The full CDR3 protein is CASNHRGRGETQYF.

Notes on this clone: The read terminates 3 residues before the CDR3 end, so the remaining end is supplied by the germline J gene. The chain links TRBV7-3 to TRBJ1-6, with a tentative D call TRBD1 (6 bases). V dropped 5 bases and J dropped 9 bases, with 14 bases sitting between them. The CDR3 covers 14 residues. CDR1 and CDR2 from the germline V gene are SGHTA and FQGTGA. CDR3 in amino acids: CASSVQGSGSPLHF. The CDR3 DNA, read in part, is TGTGCCAGCAGCGTACAGGGTTCGGGTTCACCC.

In the case of this clone: The sequence runs out 3 residues before the end of the CDR3; the remainder is reconstructed from the germline J gene. The chain is built from TRBV12-3 or TRBV12-4 and TRBJ2-2, with 10 bases that match TRBD1. The CDR3 totals 16 residues. The trim removed 3 bases at V and 0 bases at J, leaving 1 base unmatched. The CDR3 loop reads CASSFGQGANTGELFF. Incomplete CDR3 DNA: TGTGCCAGCAGTTTTGGACAGGGGGCGAACACCGGGGAG.

On this clone itself: The read finishes 3 residues shy of the CDR3 end, and the germline J gene is used to complete it. The chain carries TRBV2 and TRBJ1-6; 8 nucleotides align to TRBD1. CDR1 and CDR2 (germline): SNHLY, FYNNEI. CDR3 length: 14 amino acids. With V trimmed by 2 bases and J by 7 bases, 1 base remained unmatched. This CDR3 reads CASSENRGNSPLHF. Partial CDR3 DNA: TGTGCCAGCAGTGAAAACAGGGGGAATTCACCC.

Concerning this clone itself: The read finishes 3 residues shy of the CDR3 end, and the germline J gene is used to complete it. The chain is built from TRBV19 and TRBJ2-4; unclear D gene. The CDR3 runs to 16 residues. Germline values: CDR1 LNHDA, CDR2 SQIVND (reference sequence). This chain's CDR3 is CASSIDPLTENYGQYF. CDR3 DNA (partial): TGTGCCAGTAGTATAGACCCCCTCACTGAAAACTATGGT.

CDR3 DNA (partial): TGTGCCAGTAAATCCGCGAGCTCTGGAAACACC. Translated, it gives CASKSASSGNT. The full-length CDR3 reads as CASKSASSGNTIYF. The chain recombines TRBV19 with TRBJ1-3; D uncertain. Coverage ceases 3 residues before the CDR3 finishes, and the germline J gene fills in the end. Germline CDR1 LNHDA, CDR2 SQIVND (reference sequence). The CDR3 runs to 14 residues. Trimming took 7 bases from V and 0 from J, leaving 10 bases between them.

Concerning this clone: The read ends 3 residues before the CDR3 terminus; that terminus is restored from the germline J gene. The chain employs TRBV6-1 and TRBJ1-3; D is unclear. From germline, CDR1 is MNHNS and CDR2 SASEGT. This CDR3 has 15 residues. Trimming removed 3 bases at V and 3 bases at J, with 12 bases between. The chain's CDR3 is CASSEKGAGGNTIYF. The CDR3 bases that were read are TGTGCCAGCAGTGAGAAGGGCGCGGGTGGAAACACC.

A note on this clone: The read ends 3 residues shy of where the CDR3 ends; the end is completed using the germline J gene. The V call is TRBV5-1, the J call TRBJ2-1; 10 bases fit TRBD2. V shed 4 bases and J 7 bases; nucleotides not matched to a gene: 8. Germline loops: CDR1 SGHRS, CDR2 YFSETQ. There are 15 residues in the CDR3. The CDR3 sequence is CASSISSGGLNEQFF. CDR3 DNA, as far as it was read: TGCGCCAGCAGCATTTCTAGCGGGGGATTAAATGAG.

On this clone: The CDR3 is cut off 3 residues early in the read; its end comes from the germline J gene. The rearrangement joins TRBV11-1 to TRBJ1-2; the D gene is possibly TRBD1 (5 bases). CDR1 and CDR2 (germline): SGHAT, FQDESV (reference sequence). This CDR3 contains 14 residues. V was trimmed by 5 bases and J by 1 base, leaving 11 bases between them. The CDR3 is CASSPSTVNYGYTF. The sequenced part of the CDR3 DNA is TGTGCCAGCAGCCCGTCGACAGTTAACTATGGC.

Points on this clone: The read falls 3 residues short of the CDR3 end, and the missing part is taken from the germline J gene. The chain couples TRBV2 to TRBJ2-7; the D gene is possibly TRBD2 (6 bases). Trimming took off 3 bases at V and 6 bases at J, with 9 bases between the two ends. This CDR3 is built from 12 residues. The germline V gene has CDR1 SNHLY and CDR2 FYNNEI. The CDR3 bases that were read are TGTGCCAGCAGTGAGGGGGGACGCGAG. Translating gives CASSEGGRE. The CDR3, in full, reads CASSEGGREQYF.